A selection of T cell receptor beta chains follows, all from one sample in a study of blood T cell repertoires in COVID-19. Assay: immunoSEQ multiplex PCR; the TCRdb copy retains only in-frame clones and omits some. The table shows fewer than 55,000 clones, with around 86% occurring only once. Sequencing was performed on peripheral blood. These receptors originate from a woman in her fifties or sixties with acute or convalescent COVID-19. The conserved cysteine and the conserved F or W are not part of the CDR3 here. Clone size is not always given. Where it is, it says once, few, many or a class for expanded clones.

j_call clone_size v_call cdr3_aa
TRBJ1-2 - TRBV7-2 ASSLGRVVGYT
TRBJ1-1 - TRBV7-7 ASSTRRQRNTEAF
TRBJ1-5 - TRBV18 ASSPGRYSNQPQH
TRBJ1-5 - TRBV11-2 ASSLGVGNQPQH
TRBJ2-5 - TRBV4-1 ASSQVLGRGFPRGNQETQY
TRBJ1-2 - TRBV5-4 ASSPPYRADGYT
TRBJ1-1 - TRBV2 ASKRALQDTEAF
TRBJ1-1 - TRBV30 ASSPGGPEAF
TRBJ1-2 - TRBV7-9 ASRPGQGNYGYT
TRBJ2-1 - TRBV2 ASRPLAGGLNSEQF
TRBJ2-1 - TRBV19 ASSTLAGVSYNEQF
TRBJ2-2 once TRBV18 ASSPLSPGELF
TRBJ1-2 - TRBV20-1 SVGGVGYT
TRBJ2-2 few TRBV9 ASSVLLAGDAGELF
TRBJ1-5 - TRBV2 ASSGQGAYQPQH
TRBJ2-7 - TRBV6-5 ASRVEGGKYEQY
TRBJ2-3 - TRBV5-1 ASSFHPQAFDTQY
TRBJ1-1 - TRBV5-6 ASSSGQSRTEAF
TRBJ1-5 few TRBV2 ASSVLRGSLQPQH
TRBJ1-3 - TRBV5-6 ASSLAGQGVAGNTIY
TRBJ1-2 once TRBV28 ASSPDSNYGYT
TRBJ2-5 - TRBV3-1/TRBV3-2 ASSQVLRVLETQY
TRBJ2-7 - TRBV2 ASSEAKRGKRTYEQY
TRBJ1-2 once TRBV7-2 ASSFTLIQGASGYT
TRBJ1-5 - TRBV28 ASSGVRQGGNQPQH
TRBJ1-4 once TRBV7-8 ASSPRQVMSEKLF
TRBJ1-2 - TRBV19 ASMTPRTGGSSNYGYT
TRBJ1-2 - TRBV9 ASRSRDSKSYT
TRBJ1-2 few TRBV2 ASTVGGANYGYT
TRBJ1-2 - TRBV9 ASSVTELAFSYT
TRBJ2-5 - TRBV4-2 ASSQDLTSGETQY
TRBJ1-1 few TRBV6-4 ASSDGAPEAF
TRBJ1-1 - TRBV10-3 AISAGRGGTEAF
TRBJ2-5 - TRBV18 ASSLIQFRQGRGETQY
TRBJ1-2 - TRBV2 ASTFDSDYGYT
TRBJ1-2 - TRBV5-4 ASSLADRGYYGYT
TRBJ1-4 - TRBV13 ASSHGDRSNEKLF
TRBJ2-6 - TRBV5-6 ASVTTNSHSRANVLT
TRBJ1-1 few TRBV5-6 ASNWGDTNTEAF
TRBJ2-7 - TRBV7-9 ASSFSGEEQY
TRBJ2-5 - TRBV9 ASSGGTSGGYQETQY
TRBJ2-2 - TRBV6-5 ASRIQEGHVGELF
TRBJ1-2 - TRBV28 ASSNVQGAYGYT
TRBJ2-7 - TRBV19 ASSIIHFGTSGIEQY
TRBJ1-1 - TRBV30 AWSNVPGQGRNTEAF